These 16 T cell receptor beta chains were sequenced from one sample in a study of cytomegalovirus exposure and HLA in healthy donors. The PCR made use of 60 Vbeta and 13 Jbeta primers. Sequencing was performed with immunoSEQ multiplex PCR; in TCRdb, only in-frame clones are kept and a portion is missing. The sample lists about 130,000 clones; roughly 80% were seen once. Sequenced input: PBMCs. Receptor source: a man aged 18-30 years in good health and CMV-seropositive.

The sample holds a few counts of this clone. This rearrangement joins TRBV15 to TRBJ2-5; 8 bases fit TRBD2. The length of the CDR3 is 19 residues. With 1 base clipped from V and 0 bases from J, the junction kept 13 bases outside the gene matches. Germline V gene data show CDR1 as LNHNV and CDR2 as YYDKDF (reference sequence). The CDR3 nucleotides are TGTGCCACCAGCAGAGCTGGTTTTTCCCTAGCGGGCAACCAAGAGACCCAGTACTTC. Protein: CATSRAGFSLAGNQETQYF.

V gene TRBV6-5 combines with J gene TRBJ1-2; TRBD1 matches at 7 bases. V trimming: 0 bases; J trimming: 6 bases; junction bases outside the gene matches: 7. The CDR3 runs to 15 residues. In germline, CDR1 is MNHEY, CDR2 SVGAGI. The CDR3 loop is CASSYSETGFNGYTF. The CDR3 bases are TGTGCCAGCAGTTACTCCGAGACAGGGTTTAATGGCTACACCTTC.

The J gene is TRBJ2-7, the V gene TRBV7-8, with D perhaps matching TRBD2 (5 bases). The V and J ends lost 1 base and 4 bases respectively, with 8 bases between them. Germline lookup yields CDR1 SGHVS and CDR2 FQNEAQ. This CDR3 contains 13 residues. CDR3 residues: CASSLDSGYEQYF. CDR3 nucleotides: TGTGCCAGCAGCTTAGATTCGGGGTACGAGCAGTACTTC.

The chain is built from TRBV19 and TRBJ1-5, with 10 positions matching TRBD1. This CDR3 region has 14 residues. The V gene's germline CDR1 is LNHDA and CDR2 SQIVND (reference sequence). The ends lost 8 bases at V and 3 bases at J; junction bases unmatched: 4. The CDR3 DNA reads TGTGCCAGTGCCGGGACAGGGGACAATCAGCCCCAGCATTTT. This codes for CASAGTGDNQPQHF.

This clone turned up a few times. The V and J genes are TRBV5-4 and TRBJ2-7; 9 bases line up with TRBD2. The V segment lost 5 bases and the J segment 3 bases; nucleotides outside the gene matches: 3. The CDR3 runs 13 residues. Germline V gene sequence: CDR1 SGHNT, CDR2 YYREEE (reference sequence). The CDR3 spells CASSYSGGYEQYF. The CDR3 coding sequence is TGTGCCAGCAGTTATAGCGGGGGCTACGAGCAGTACTTC.

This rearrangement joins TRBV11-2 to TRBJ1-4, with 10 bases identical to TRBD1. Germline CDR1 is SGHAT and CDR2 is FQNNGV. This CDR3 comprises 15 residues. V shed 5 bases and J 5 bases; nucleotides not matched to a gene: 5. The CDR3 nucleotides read TGTGCCAGCAGCCCCGGGACAGGGGAAAATGAAAAACTGTTTTTT. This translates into CASSPGTGENEKLFF.

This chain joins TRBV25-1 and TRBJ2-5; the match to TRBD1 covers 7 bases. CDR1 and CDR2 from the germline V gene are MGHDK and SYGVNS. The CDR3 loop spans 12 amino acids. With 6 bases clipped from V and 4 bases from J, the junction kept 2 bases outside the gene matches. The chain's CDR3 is CASSHRGETQYF. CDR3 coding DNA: TGTGCCAGCAGCCACAGGGGAGAGACCCAGTACTTC.

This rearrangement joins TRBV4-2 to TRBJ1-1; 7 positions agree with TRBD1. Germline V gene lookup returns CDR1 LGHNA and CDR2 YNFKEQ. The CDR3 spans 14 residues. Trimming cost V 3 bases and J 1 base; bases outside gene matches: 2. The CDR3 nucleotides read TGTGCCAGCAGCCAGAGGGACAGGAACACTGAAGCTTTCTTT. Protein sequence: CASSQRDRNTEAFF.

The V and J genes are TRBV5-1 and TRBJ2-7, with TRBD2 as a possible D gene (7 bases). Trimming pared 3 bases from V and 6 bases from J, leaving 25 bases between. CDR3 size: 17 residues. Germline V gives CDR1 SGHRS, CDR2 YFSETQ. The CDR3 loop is CASSSTPRGAQIAEQYF. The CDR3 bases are TGCGCCAGCAGCTCCACCCCCCGGGGGGCGCAGATTGCCGAGCAGTACTTC.

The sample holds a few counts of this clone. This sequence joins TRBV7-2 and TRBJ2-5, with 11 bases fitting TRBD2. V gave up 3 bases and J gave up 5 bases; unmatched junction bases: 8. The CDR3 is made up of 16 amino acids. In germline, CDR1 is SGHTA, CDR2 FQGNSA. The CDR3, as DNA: TGTGCCAGCAGCTTCCCTACTAGCGGGAGAGGGGAGACCCAGTACTTC. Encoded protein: CASSFPTSGRGETQYF.

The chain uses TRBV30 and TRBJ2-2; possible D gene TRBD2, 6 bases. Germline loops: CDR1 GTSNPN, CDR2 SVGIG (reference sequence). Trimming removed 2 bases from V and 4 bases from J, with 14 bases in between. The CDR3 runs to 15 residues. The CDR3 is CAWSSTSSFTGELFF. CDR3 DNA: TGTGCCTGGAGTTCAACTAGCTCTTTCACCGGGGAGCTGTTTTTT.

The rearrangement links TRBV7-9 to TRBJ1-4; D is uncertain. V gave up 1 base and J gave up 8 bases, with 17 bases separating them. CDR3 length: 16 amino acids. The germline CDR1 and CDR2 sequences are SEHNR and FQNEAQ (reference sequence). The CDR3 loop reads CASSLGRAAREEKLFF. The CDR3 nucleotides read TGTGCCAGCAGCTTAGGGAGGGCCGCGAGGGAAGAAAAACTGTTTTTT.

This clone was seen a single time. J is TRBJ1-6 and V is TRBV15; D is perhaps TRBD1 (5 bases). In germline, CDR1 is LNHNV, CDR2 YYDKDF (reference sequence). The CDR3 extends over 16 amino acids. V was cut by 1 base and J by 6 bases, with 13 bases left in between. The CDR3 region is CATSRGGGDTNSPLHF. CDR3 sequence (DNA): TGTGCCACCAGCAGAGGGGGGGGAGATACTAATTCACCCCTCCACTTT.

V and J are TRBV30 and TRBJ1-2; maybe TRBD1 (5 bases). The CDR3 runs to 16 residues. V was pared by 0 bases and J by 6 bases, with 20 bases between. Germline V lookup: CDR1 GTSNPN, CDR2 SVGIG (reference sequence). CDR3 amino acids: CAWSVLLGAPRNGYTF. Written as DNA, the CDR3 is TGTGCCTGGAGTGTCTTGTTAGGGGCTCCCAGAAATGGCTACACCTTC.

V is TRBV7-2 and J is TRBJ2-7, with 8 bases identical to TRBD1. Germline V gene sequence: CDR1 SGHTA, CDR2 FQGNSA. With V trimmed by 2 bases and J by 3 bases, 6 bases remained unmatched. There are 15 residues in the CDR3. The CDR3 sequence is CASSLSGTGLYEQYF. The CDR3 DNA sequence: TGTGCCAGCAGCTTATCCGGGACAGGACTCTACGAGCAGTACTTC.

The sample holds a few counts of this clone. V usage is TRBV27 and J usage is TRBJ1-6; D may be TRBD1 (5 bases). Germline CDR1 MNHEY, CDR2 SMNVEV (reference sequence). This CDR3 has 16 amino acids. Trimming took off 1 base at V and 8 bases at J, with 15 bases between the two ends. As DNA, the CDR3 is TGTGCCAGCAGTTTATATTCCCATACCAGGGATTCACCCCTCCACTTT. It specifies CASSLYSHTRDSPLHF.